The TCR beta chain under discussion was sequenced for a study of blood T cell repertoires in COVID-19. Data came from immunoSEQ multiplex PCR; TCRdb stores just in-frame clones and leaves some out. The table shows around 100,000 clones, with approximately 84% occurring only once. Trimming left V 3 bases short and J 2 bases short, with 6 bases between. This CDR3 region has 13 residues. This clone appeared once. Sequencing input: peripheral blood. The source of this sequence is a human donor in a cohort sampled during active COVID-19. J is TRBJ2-3 and V is TRBV12-3 or TRBV12-4; D is unresolved. The CDR3 DNA reads as TGTGCCAGCAGTTTGCGTACCACAGATACGCAGTATTTT. It is translated as CASSLRTTDTQYF.